This entry lists 32 T cell receptor beta chains sequenced from one sample in a study of naive and memory T cell subsets. Both TRBC1 and TRBC2 were covered by a beta constant-region primer of two equimolar oligonucleotides. Using its own MiXCR run on the UMI-ligation and nested PCR reads, TCRdb lists one record per CDR3 protein. The repertoire holds some 150,000 distinct CDR3 sequences, with about 17% as singletons. The sample taken for sequencing was naive CD4+ T cells from blood. All receptors come from a human donor in good health.

The J gene is TRBJ2-2, the V gene TRBV20-1; no reliable D call. The CDR3 runs 14 residues. In germline, CDR1 is DFQATT, CDR2 SNEGSKA (reference sequence). The V gene lost 6 bases and the J gene lost 0 bases, with 11 bases spanning the gap. CDR3 nucleotides: TGCAGTGCCCCACTTACTACGAACACCGGGGAGCTGTTTTTT. It translates to CSAPLTTNTGELFF.

This sequence joins TRBV29-1 and TRBJ1-1; no reliable D call. The V and J ends lost 4 bases and 6 bases respectively, with 18 bases between them. The germline V gene has CDR1 SQVTM and CDR2 ANQGSEA. The CDR3 is 14 amino acids. The CDR3 DNA follows: TGCAGCGTTGGGTTACGGCTCTCAAGGGCTGAAGCTTTCTTT. This gives the protein CSVGLRLSRAEAFF.

The J gene is TRBJ2-3, the V gene TRBV11-2; either TRBD1 or TRBD2 may fit D (6 bases each). The V gene's germline CDR1 is SGHAT and CDR2 FQNNGV. Trimming left V 2 bases short and J 2 bases short, with 14 bases between. The CDR3 length is 16 residues. The CDR3 region is CASSLPRGLSTDTQYF. The CDR3 nucleotides read TGTGCCAGCAGCTTACCCAGGGGACTCTCCACAGATACGCAGTATTTT.

This clonotype was seen many times. The gene calls are TRBV5-6 and TRBJ2-3; a weak D match, TRBD1 (5 bases). The CDR3 has 14 amino acids. The germline V gene has CDR1 SGHDT and CDR2 YYEEEE. V lost 5 bases, J lost 4 bases, and 14 bases lay in between. DNA of the CDR3: TGTGCCAGCAGTCTAGGGGCGAACCCAGATACGCAGTATTTT. It is translated as CASSLGANPDTQYF. The full variable domain, completed using reference TRBV5-6 and TRBJ2-3, is DAGVTQSPTHLIKTRGQQVTLRCSPKSGHDTVSWYQQALGQGPQFIFQYYEEEERQRGNFPDRFSGHQFPNYSSELNVNALLLGDSALYLCASSLGANPDTQYFGPGTRLTVL.

Only a few counts were recorded for this clonotype. This sequence joins TRBV10-1 and TRBJ2-5; TRBD2 agrees at 9 bases. The germline gives CDR1 WNHNN, CDR2 SYGVQD (reference sequence). CDR3 size: 15 residues. The J segment lost 1 base and the V segment lost 5 bases, leaving 5 bases of the junction unmatched. The CDR3 DNA reads TGCGCCAGCAGTAAGACTAGCGGAGGCCAAGAGACCCAGTACTTC. Protein product: CASSKTSGGQETQYF.

This clonotype has only a few counts. The chain links TRBV12-3 or TRBV12-4 to TRBJ1-6, with D hard to call. The CDR3 sequence is 11 residues long. V gave up 4 bases and J gave up 14 bases, with 9 bases separating them. CDR3 in amino acids: CASSWGDALHF. The CDR3 nucleotides are TGTGCCAGCAGTTGGGGTGACGCCCTCCACTTT.

The CDR3 sequence is CASSQVNSWSSYEQYF. In DNA, the CDR3 is TGTGCCAGCAGCCAAGTTAACAGCTGGAGCTCCTACGAGCAGTACTTC. This rearrangement joins TRBV14 to TRBJ2-7; D unclear. Germline CDR1 reads SGHDN; CDR2 reads FVKESK. V was cut by 1 base and J by 0 bases, with 13 bases left in between. The CDR3 has 16 amino acids.

The rearrangement joins TRBV3-1 to TRBJ1-5; the D is unclear. Trimming left V 3 bases short and J 7 bases short, with 7 bases between. Germline values: CDR1 LGHDT, CDR2 YNNKEL (reference sequence). This CDR3 region has 12 residues. CDR3 sequence (DNA): TGTGCCAGCAGCCACCCACCGCAGCCCCAGCATTTT. The encoded protein is CASSHPPQPQHF.

The V call is TRBV7-2, the J call TRBJ2-7; TRBD1 matches at 7 bases. The germline CDR1 and CDR2 sequences are SGHTA and FQGNSA. This CDR3 spans 14 amino acids. V lost 2 bases, J lost 3 bases, and 4 bases stayed unmatched. The DNA for the CDR3 is TGTGCCAGCAGCTTACCACAGGGGAACTACGAGCAGTACTTC. Residues: CASSLPQGNYEQYF.

This clonotype was found a few times. V and J are TRBV5-8 and TRBJ2-3; no reliable D call. CDR1 is SGHTS and CDR2 is YDEGEE in the germline V gene. This CDR3 spans 16 amino acids. Trimming took 1 base from V and 1 from J, leaving 13 bases between them. As DNA, the CDR3 is TGTGCCAGCAGCTTGCGAGGTCTCGCGGGCACAGATACGCAGTATTTT. Encoded protein: CASSLRGLAGTDTQYF.

The J gene is TRBJ2-7, the V gene TRBV11-2; D gene uncertain. This CDR3 is built from 13 residues. CDR1 SGHAT and CDR2 FQNNGV come from the germline V gene. Between the trimmed V and J ends, which lost 0 bases and 4 bases, there was a span of 7 bases. The CDR3 DNA reads as TGTGCCAGCAGCTTAGAAAAGGCTTACGAGCAGTACTTC. Translation: CASSLEKAYEQYF.

This clonotype was counted between two and nine times. The rearrangement links TRBV7-2 to TRBJ1-6; D is possibly TRBD1 (6 bases). This CDR3 has 17 amino acids. CDR1 is SGHTA and CDR2 is FQGNSA in the germline V gene. Between the trimmed V and J ends, which lost 5 bases and 0 bases, there was a span of 14 bases. As DNA, the CDR3 is TGTGCCAGCAGCCCCAAGACAGGTCGCTCCTATAATTCACCCCTCCACTTT. Translating gives CASSPKTGRSYNSPLHF.

This clonotype has only a few counts. CDR3 in DNA: TGCAGCGTTGAACCCAGGGTCGGTGCTTTCTTT. This codes for CSVEPRVGAFF. The chain couples TRBV29-1 to TRBJ1-1, with D perhaps TRBD1 (5 bases). The CDR3 consists of 11 residues. The germline V and J ends were trimmed by 2 bases and 11 bases, with 12 bases remaining between them. Germline V gene data show CDR1 as SQVTM and CDR2 as ANQGSEA.

This clonotype was found a few times. The V and J genes are TRBV10-3 and TRBJ1-5, with 7 bases fitting TRBD1. Germline CDR1 reads ENHRY; CDR2 reads SYGVKD. J gave up 4 bases and V 8 bases, and 5 bases lay outside the gene matches. This CDR3 contains 13 residues. CDR3 DNA: TGTGCCATCCGGGACAGCCTAAATCAGCCCCAGCATTTT. This codes for CAIRDSLNQPQHF.

This chain connects TRBV5-1 to TRBJ2-7; no clear D. With 5 bases removed from V and 4 bases from J, the gap between germline ends came to 7 bases. The CDR3 has 11 amino acids. Germline loops: CDR1 SGHRS, CDR2 YFSETQ. CDR3 coding DNA: TGCGCCAGCAGGGGCGCATACGAGCAGTACTTC. Translating gives CASRGAYEQYF.

This clonotype was counted a few times. V usage is TRBV20-1 and J usage is TRBJ2-5; 8 positions agree with TRBD2. The ends lost 5 bases at V and 5 bases at J; junction bases unmatched: 4. Germline V lookup: CDR1 DFQATT, CDR2 SNEGSKA (reference sequence). The CDR3 runs to 12 residues. CDR3 protein: CSAYPGGETQYF. Here the CDR3 DNA reads TGCAGTGCTTACCCGGGGGGGGAGACCCAGTACTTC.

The gene calls are TRBV6-2 or TRBV6-3 and TRBJ2-2; D might be TRBD2 (6 bases). CDR1 is MNHEY and CDR2 is SVGEGT in the germline V gene. Trimming removed 7 bases from V and 0 bases from J, with 9 bases in between. The CDR3 extends over 14 amino acids. The CDR3 region is CASTIAANTGELFF. The CDR3 DNA is TGTGCCAGCACCATAGCGGCGAACACCGGGGAGCTGTTTTTT.

This clonotype was observed at least ten times. The rearrangement uses TRBV3-1 and TRBJ2-1, with D hard to call. Trimming removed 1 base from V and 5 bases from J, with 9 bases in between. The germline CDR1 and CDR2 sequences are LGHDT and YNNKEL (reference sequence). The CDR3 length is 14 residues. CDR3 coding DNA: TGTGCCAGCAGCCAAGTTGTTAACCACAATGAGCAGTTCTTC. Residues: CASSQVVNHNEQFF.

As to this clonotype: Since a much larger clone is just one base distant, this may be a read error. This chain joins TRBV29-1 and TRBJ2-7; tentative D call: TRBD1 (5 bases). Per germline, CDR1 SQVTM and CDR2 ANQGSEA. The CDR3 is 11 amino acids. Trimming removed 5 bases at V and 4 bases at J, with 9 bases between. CDR3: CSVRGGYEQYF. The CDR3 DNA follows: TGCAGCGTTAGGGGCGGTTACGAGCAGTACTTC.

The V and J genes are TRBV6-5 and TRBJ2-1; the D is unclear. CDR1 and CDR2 (germline): MNHEY, SVGAGI. V lost 2 bases and J lost 7, with 9 bases in between. The CDR3 is 13 residues long. The DNA of the CDR3 is TGTGCCAGCAGTTACCCCCTCGCAAATGAGCAGTTCTTC. This gives the protein CASSYPLANEQFF.

This clonotype turned up a few times. V is TRBV6-1 and J is TRBJ2-7; 7 nucleotides align to TRBD2. The CDR3 loop spans 14 amino acids. Per germline, CDR1 MNHNS and CDR2 SASEGT. The J segment lost 2 bases and the V segment lost 6 bases, leaving 7 bases of the junction unmatched. The CDR3 nucleotides are TGTGCCAGCAGAAAAGGACTAGAGGCCTACGAGCAGTACTTC. This gives the protein CASRKGLEAYEQYF.

V is TRBV5-1 and J is TRBJ2-3; 8 positions agree with TRBD2. The trim removed 4 bases at V and 5 bases at J, leaving 9 bases unmatched. CDR1 SGHRS and CDR2 YFSETQ come from the germline V gene. The CDR3 spans 15 residues. The CDR3 nucleotides are TGCGCCAGCAGCCCTTCAGCGGGAGTTGTAGATACGCAGTATTTT. Translating it yields CASSPSAGVVDTQYF.

This chain links TRBV12-3 or TRBV12-4 with TRBJ1-5; 9 bases align to TRBD1. Trimming cost V 1 base and J 6 bases; bases outside gene matches: 4. The CDR3 totals 15 residues. The CDR3 loop is CASSLGDRVVQPQHF. Here the CDR3 DNA reads TGTGCCAGCAGTTTAGGGGACAGGGTCGTTCAGCCCCAGCATTTT.

This clonotype was detected many times. The CDR3 nucleotides are TGCGCCAGCAGCTTGGGGGGTAGCGGCACCGGGGAGCTGTTTTTT. It specifies CASSLGGSGTGELFF. This rearrangement joins TRBV5-1 to TRBJ2-2; the D gene is possibly TRBD2 (6 bases). The CDR3 spans 15 residues. The V and J ends lost 0 bases and 4 bases respectively, with 10 bases between them. Germline CDR1 and CDR2: SGHRS and YFSETQ. Using reference TRBV5-1 and TRBJ2-2 for the parts outside the CDR3, the full variable domain is KAGVTQTPRYLIKTRGQQVTLSCSPISGHRSVSWYQQTPGQGLQFLFEYFSETQRNKGNFPGRFSGRQFSNSRSEMNVSTLELGDSALYLCASSLGGSGTGELFFGEGSRLTVL.

This clonotype was picked up many times. This sequence joins TRBV25-1 and TRBJ2-7, with D uncertain. Germline V gene data show CDR1 as MGHDK and CDR2 as SYGVNS. V was shortened by 1 base and J by 3 bases, with 7 bases between the two germline ends. The CDR3 covers 13 residues. The CDR3 region is CASSEWNSYEQYF. The CDR3 DNA reads as TGTGCCAGCAGTGAATGGAACAGCTACGAGCAGTACTTC.

The genes are TRBV10-3 and TRBJ1-2; D gene ambiguous. Trimming removed 4 bases at V and 5 bases at J, with 5 bases between. Germline lookup yields CDR1 ENHRY and CDR2 SYGVKD. The CDR3 length is 11 residues. CDR3 sequence: CAISAVYGYTF. The CDR3 DNA reads TGTGCCATCAGTGCGGTTTATGGCTACACCTTC.

This clonotype was seen only a few times. The chain has TRBV7-2 and TRBJ2-5; D is ambiguous. Germline CDR1 and CDR2: SGHTA and FQGNSA. V was trimmed by 1 base and J by 1 base, leaving 10 bases between them. This CDR3 comprises 15 residues. The CDR3 sequence: CASSLVGKAQETQYF. CDR3 nucleotide sequence: TGTGCCAGCAGCTTAGTCGGCAAGGCCCAAGAGACCCAGTACTTC. The whole variable domain, remainder taken from reference TRBV7-2 and TRBJ2-5, is GAGVSQSPSNKVTEKGKDVELRCDPISGHTALYWYRQSLGQGLEFLIYFQGNSAPDKSGLPSDRFSAERTGGSVSTLTIQRTQQEDSAVYLCASSLVGKAQETQYFGPGTRLLVL.

The V call is TRBV7-9, the J call TRBJ2-1; TRBD2 agrees at 11 bases. The CDR3 spans 21 residues. Germline CDR1 is SEHNR and CDR2 is FQNEAQ (reference sequence). V was clipped by 7 bases and J by 0 bases; unmatched bases: 20. CDR3 loop: CASISLSGRSGRASSYNEQFF. The CDR3 DNA follows: TGTGCCAGCATCAGCTTAAGTGGACGTAGCGGGAGGGCTAGCTCCTACAATGAGCAGTTCTTC.

The chain carries TRBV9 and TRBJ2-1, with 10 positions matching TRBD2. V shed 3 bases, J shed 9 bases, and the junction held 6 bases outside the gene matches. This CDR3 spans 14 amino acids. Germline-derived CDR1 and CDR2 are SGDLS and YYNGEE. CDR3 in DNA: TGTGCCAGCAGCGGGAGCGGGAGGGAGGCTGAGCAGTTCTTC. Protein product: CASSGSGREAEQFF.

This clonotype was detected only a few times. The V gene is TRBV5-1, the J gene TRBJ2-1; D unresolved. This CDR3 is 14 amino acids long. V was shortened by 4 bases and J by 5 bases, with 13 bases between the two germline ends. Germline CDR1 SGHRS, CDR2 YFSETQ. The CDR3, as DNA: TGCGCCAGCAGCCCCGGTTCAGGAAACAATGAGCAGTTCTTC. This translates into CASSPGSGNNEQFF.

This clonotype was seen only a few times. The chain employs TRBV21-1 and TRBJ2-3. TRBV21-1 is a documented pseudogene. The CDR3 is 14 amino acids. The CDR3 sequence: CASSKIFGQDTQYF. In nucleotides, the CDR3 is TGTGCCAGCAGCAAAATTTTTGGACAGGACACGCAGTATTTT.

This clonotype showed up just a few times. This CDR3 is CASSRPGPRSEKLFF. DNA of the CDR3: TGTGCCAGCAGTCGGCCGGGACCGAGGAGTGAAAAACTGTTTTTT. This rearrangement joins TRBV12-3 or TRBV12-4 to TRBJ1-4, with a weak D call TRBD1 (5 bases). This CDR3 has 15 residues. Trimming cost V 5 bases and J 7 bases, with 17 bases left between them.